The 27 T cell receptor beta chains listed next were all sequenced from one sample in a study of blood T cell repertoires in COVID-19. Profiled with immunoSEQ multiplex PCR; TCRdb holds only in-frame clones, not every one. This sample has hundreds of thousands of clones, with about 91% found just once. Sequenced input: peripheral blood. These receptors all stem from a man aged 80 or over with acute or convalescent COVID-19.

The CDR3 region has the DNA TGTGCCAGCATTCGTCAGACAGGGGCCAATCAGCCCCAGCATTTT. Amino acids: CASIRQTGANQPQHF. V is TRBV2 and J is TRBJ1-5; 8 nucleotides align to TRBD1. The CDR3 has 15 residues. With 7 bases clipped from V and 3 bases from J, the junction kept 8 bases outside the gene matches. From germline, CDR1 is SNHLY and CDR2 FYNNEI. The variable domain in full, with the rest retrieved from reference TRBV2 and TRBJ1-5, is EPEVTQTPSHQVTQMGQEVILRCVPISNHLYFYWYRQILGQKVEFLVSFYNNEISEKSEIFDDQFSVERPDGSNFTLKIRSTKLEDSAMYFCASIRQTGANQPQHFGDGTRLSIL.

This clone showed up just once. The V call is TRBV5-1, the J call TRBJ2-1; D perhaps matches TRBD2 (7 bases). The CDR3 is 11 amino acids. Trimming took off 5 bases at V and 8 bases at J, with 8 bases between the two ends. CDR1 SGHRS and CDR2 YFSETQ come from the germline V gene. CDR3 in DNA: TGCGCCAGCAGGGGGGGGCATGAGCAGTTCTTC. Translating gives CASRGGHEQFF. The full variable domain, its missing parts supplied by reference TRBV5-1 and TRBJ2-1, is KAGVTQTPRYLIKTRGQQVTLSCSPISGHRSVSWYQQTPGQGLQFLFEYFSETQRNKGNFPGRFSGRQFSNSRSEMNVSTLELGDSALYLCASRGGHEQFFGPGTRLTVL.

The CDR3 sequence: CASSLSGGRYNEQFF. The CDR3 DNA reads as TGTGCCAGCAGCCTTAGCGGGGGGAGGTACAATGAGCAGTTCTTC. The gene calls are TRBV3-1 (or the pseudogene TRBV3-2) and TRBJ2-1, with 10 bases that match TRBD2. This CDR3 has 15 amino acids. J gave up 4 bases and V 4 bases, and 4 bases lay outside the gene matches. Germline loops: CDR1 LGHDT, CDR2 YNNKEL (reference sequence).

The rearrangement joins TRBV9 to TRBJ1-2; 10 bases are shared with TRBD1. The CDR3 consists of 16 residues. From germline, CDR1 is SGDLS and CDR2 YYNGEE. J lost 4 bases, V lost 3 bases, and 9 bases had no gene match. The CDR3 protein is CASSGQVRDRGYGYTF. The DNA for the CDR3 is TGTGCCAGCAGCGGACAGGTCCGGGACAGGGGCTATGGCTACACCTTC.

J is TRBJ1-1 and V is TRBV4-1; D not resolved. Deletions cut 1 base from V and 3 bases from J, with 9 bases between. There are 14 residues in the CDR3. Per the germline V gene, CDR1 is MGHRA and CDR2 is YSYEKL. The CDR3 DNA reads TGCGCCAGCAGCCAAGTCCCCTCCGACACTGAAGCTTTCTTT. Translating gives CASSQVPSDTEAFF.

The CDR3 protein is CASSQNSETQYF. The CDR3 nucleotides are TGTGCCAGCAGCCAAAACTCTGAGACCCAGTACTTC. This chain uses TRBV7-2 with TRBJ2-5; D gene ambiguous. The CDR3 runs 12 residues. Germline CDR1 and CDR2: SGHTA and FQGNSA. The V end lost 5 bases, the J end lost 5 bases, and 9 bases lay between the germline ends.

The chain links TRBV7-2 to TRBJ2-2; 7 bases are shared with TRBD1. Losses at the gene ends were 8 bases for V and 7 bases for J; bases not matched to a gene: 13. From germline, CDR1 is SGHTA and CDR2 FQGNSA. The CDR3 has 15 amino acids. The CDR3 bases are TGTGCCAGCCCAGAAGACAGGGTTCGGGGCGGGGAGCTGTTTTTT. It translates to CASPEDRVRGGELFF. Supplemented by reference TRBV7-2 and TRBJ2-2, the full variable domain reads GAGVSQSPSNKVTEKGKDVELRCDPISGHTALYWYRQSLGQGLEFLIYFQGNSAPDKSGLPSDRFSAERTGGSVSTLTIQRTQQEDSAVYLCASPEDRVRGGELFFGEGSRLTVL.

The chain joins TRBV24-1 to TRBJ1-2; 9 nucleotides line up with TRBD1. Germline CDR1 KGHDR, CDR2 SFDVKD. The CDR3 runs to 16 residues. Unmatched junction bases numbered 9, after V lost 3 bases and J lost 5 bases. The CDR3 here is CATSDAGQGKVYGYTF. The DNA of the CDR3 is TGTGCCACCAGTGATGCGGGACAGGGAAAGGTTTATGGCTACACCTTC.

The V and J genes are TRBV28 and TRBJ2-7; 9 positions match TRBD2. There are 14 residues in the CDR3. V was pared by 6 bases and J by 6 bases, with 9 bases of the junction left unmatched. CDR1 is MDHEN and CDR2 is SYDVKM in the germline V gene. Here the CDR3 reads CASRLGGRALEQYF. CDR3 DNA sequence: TGTGCCAGCAGATTAGGCGGGAGGGCCCTCGAGCAGTACTTC.

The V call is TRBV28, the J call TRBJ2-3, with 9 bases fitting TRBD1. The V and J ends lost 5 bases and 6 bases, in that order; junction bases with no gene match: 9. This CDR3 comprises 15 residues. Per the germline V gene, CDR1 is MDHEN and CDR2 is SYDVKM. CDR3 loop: CASSEDRGNWDTQYF. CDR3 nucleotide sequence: TGTGCCAGCAGTGAGGACAGGGGCAATTGGGATACGCAGTATTTT.

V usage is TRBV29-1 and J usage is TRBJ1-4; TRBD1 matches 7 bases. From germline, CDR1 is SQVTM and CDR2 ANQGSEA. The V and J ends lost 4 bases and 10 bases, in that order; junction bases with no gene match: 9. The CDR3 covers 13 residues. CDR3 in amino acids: CSVADLQGGKLFF. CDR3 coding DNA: TGCAGCGTTGCTGATCTTCAGGGGGGAAAACTGTTTTTT.

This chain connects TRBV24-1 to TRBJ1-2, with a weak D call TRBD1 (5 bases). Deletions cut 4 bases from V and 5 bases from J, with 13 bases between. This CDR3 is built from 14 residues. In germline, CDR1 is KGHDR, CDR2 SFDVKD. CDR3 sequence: CATSDPREGYGYTF. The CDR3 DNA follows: TGTGCCACCAGTGACCCCAGGGAGGGGTATGGCTACACCTTC.

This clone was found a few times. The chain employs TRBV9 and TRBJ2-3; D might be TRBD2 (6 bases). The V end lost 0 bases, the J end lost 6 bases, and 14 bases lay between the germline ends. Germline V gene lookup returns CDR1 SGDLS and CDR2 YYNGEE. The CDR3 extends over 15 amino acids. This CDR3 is CASSVGRAGGDTQYF. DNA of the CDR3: TGTGCCAGCAGCGTAGGGAGGGCCGGCGGGGATACGCAGTATTTT.

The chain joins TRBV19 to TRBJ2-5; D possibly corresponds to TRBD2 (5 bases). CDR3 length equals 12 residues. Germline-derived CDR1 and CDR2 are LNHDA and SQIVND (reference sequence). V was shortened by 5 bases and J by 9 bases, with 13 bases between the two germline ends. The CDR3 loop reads CASSRTDGAQYF. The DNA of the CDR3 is TGTGCCAGTAGTCGGACCGACGGGGCCCAGTACTTC. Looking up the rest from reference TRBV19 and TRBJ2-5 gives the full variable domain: DGGITQSPKYLFRKEGQNVTLSCEQNLNHDAMYWYRQDPGQGLRLIYYSQIVNDFQKGDIAEGYSVSREKKESFPLTVTSAQKNPTAFYLCASSRTDGAQYFGPGTRLLVL.

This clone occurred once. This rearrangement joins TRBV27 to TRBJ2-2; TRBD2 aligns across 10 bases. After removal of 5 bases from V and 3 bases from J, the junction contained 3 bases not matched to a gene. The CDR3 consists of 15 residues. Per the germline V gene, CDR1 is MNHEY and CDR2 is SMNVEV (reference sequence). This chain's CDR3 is CASSPGLAHTGELFF. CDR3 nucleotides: TGTGCCAGCAGTCCGGGACTAGCGCACACCGGGGAGCTGTTTTTT.

CDR3 region: CASSDGGTDTQYF. CDR3 sequence (DNA): TGTGCCAGCAGCGATGGAGGAACAGATACGCAGTATTTT. The chain carries TRBV6-5 and TRBJ2-3; the D gene is possibly TRBD2 (5 bases). V was cut by 6 bases and J by 3 bases, with 10 bases left in between. CDR1 and CDR2 (germline): MNHEY, SVGAGI. The CDR3 is 13 amino acids.

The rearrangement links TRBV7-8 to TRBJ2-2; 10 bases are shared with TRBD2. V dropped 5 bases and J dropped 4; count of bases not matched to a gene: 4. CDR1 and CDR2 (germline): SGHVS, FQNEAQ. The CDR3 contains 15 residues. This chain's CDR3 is CASSPGLASTGELFF. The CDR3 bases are TGTGCCAGCAGCCCGGGACTAGCGAGCACCGGGGAGCTGTTTTTT.

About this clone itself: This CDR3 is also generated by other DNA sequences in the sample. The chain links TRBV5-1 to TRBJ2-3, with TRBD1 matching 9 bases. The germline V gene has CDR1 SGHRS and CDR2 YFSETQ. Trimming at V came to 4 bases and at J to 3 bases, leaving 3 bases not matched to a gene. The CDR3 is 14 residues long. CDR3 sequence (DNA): TGCGCCAGCAGCCCTGGGACAGGGACAGATACGCAGTATTTT. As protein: CASSPGTGTDTQYF.

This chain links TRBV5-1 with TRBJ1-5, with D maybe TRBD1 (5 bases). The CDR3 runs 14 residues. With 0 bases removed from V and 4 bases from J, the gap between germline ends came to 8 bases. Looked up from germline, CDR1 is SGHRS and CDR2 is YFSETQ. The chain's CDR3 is CASSLVGGNQPQHF. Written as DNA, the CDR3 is TGCGCCAGCAGCTTGGTGGGGGGAAATCAGCCCCAGCATTTT.

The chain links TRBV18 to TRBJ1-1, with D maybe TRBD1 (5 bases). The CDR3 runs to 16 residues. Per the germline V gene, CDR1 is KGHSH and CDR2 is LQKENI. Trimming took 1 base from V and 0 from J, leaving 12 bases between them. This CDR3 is CASSPLGNRMNTEAFF. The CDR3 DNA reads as TGTGCCAGCTCACCACTAGGAAACAGGATGAACACTGAAGCTTTCTTT. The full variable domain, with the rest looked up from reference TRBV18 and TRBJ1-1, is NAGVMQNPRHLVRRRGQEARLRCSPMKGHSHVYWYRQLPEEGLKFMVYLQKENIIDESGMPKERFSAEFPKEGPSILRIQQVVRGDSAAYFCASSPLGNRMNTEAFFGQGTRLTVV.

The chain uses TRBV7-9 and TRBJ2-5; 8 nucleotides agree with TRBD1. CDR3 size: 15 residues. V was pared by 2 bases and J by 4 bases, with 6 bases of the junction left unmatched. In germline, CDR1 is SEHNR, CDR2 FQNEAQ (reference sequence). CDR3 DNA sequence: TGTGCCAGCAGCTTAAGCAGGGGGCTTGGAGAGACCCAGTACTTC. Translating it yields CASSLSRGLGETQYF.

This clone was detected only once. The CDR3 protein is CASSWTGGRDTEAFF. DNA of the CDR3: TGTGCCAGTAGTTGGACAGGGGGTCGCGACACTGAAGCTTTCTTT. The genes are TRBV19 and TRBJ1-1; 10 bases fit TRBD1. J lost 3 bases, V lost 5 bases, and 6 bases had no gene match. The length of the CDR3 is 15 residues. CDR1 and CDR2 (germline): LNHDA, SQIVND (reference sequence).

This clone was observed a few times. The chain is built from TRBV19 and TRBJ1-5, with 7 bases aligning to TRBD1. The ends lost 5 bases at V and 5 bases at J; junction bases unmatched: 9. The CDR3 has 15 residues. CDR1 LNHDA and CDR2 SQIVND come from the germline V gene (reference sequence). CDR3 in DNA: TGTGCCAGTAGTTCTCGGACAGGTCGCTATCAGCCCCAGCATTTT. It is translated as CASSSRTGRYQPQHF. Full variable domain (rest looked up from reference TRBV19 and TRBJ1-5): DGGITQSPKYLFRKEGQNVTLSCEQNLNHDAMYWYRQDPGQGLRLIYYSQIVNDFQKGDIAEGYSVSREKKESFPLTVTSAQKNPTAFYLCASSSRTGRYQPQHFGDGTRLSIL.

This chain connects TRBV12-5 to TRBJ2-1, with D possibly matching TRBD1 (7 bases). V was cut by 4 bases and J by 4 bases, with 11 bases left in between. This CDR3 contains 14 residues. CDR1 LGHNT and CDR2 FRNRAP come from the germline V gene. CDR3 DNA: TGTGCTAGTGGTTCGGGGGACAGTTACAATGAGCAGTTCTTC. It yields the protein CASGSGDSYNEQFF.

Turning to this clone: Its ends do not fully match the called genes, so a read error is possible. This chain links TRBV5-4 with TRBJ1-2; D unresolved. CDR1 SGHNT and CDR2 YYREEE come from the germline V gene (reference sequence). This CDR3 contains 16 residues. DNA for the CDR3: TGTGCCAGCAGTTTGGGAACCACAGAAGTTAACTATGGCTACACCTTC. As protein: CASSLGTTEVNYGYTF. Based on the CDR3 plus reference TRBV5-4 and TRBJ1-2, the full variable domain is ETGVTQSPTHLIKTRGQQVTLRCSSQSGHNTVSWYQQALGQGPQFIFQYYREEENGRGNFPPRFSGLQFPNYSSELNVNALELDDSALYLCASSLGTTEVNYGYTFGSGTRLTVV.

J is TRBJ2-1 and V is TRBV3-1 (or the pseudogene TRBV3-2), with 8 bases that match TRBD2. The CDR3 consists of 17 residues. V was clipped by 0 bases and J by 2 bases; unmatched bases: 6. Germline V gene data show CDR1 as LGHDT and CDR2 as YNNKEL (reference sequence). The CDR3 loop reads CASSQETGGPTYNEQFF. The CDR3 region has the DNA TGTGCCAGCAGCCAAGAGACGGGAGGGCCAACCTACAATGAGCAGTTCTTC.

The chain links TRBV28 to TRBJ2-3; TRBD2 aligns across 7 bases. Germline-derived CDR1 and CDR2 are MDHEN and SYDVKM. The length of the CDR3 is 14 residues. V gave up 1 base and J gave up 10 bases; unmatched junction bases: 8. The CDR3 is CASSLSSGVAPQYF. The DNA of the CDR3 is TGTGCCAGCAGTTTATCTAGCGGAGTGGCCCCGCAGTATTTT.